Here is one T cell receptor beta chain with its context. What it binds is unknown. The data belong to a study of T cell responses to AZD1222 COVID-19 vaccine. The study, taken as a whole, reports: Baseline serostatus was positive in only a handful of AZD1222 recipients. The peak T cell response came first, and repertoires were sampled only after it.

This CDR3 comprises 14 residues. The germline V gene encodes CDR1 MGHDK and CDR2 SYGVNS. Between the trimmed V and J ends, which lost 9 bases and 2 bases, there was a span of 15 bases. Sequencing used immunoSEQ multiplex PCR; TCRdb keeps in-frame clones, though not all of them. In the table there are about 150,000 clones, 75% to 95% of which are singletons. The V gene is TRBV25-1, the J gene TRBJ2-3; TRBD1 is a possible D gene (6 bases). The receptor was isolated from an adult in good health. Sample: peripheral blood, taken on day 0 of AZD1222 vaccination. CDR3 nucleotides: TGTGCCAGACAGGACAGCCTATTCACAGATACGCAGTATTTT. It is translated as CARQDSLFTDTQYF.